The 7 T cell receptor beta chains below come from one sample, sequenced in a study of blood T cell repertoires in COVID-19. Profiled with immunoSEQ multiplex PCR; TCRdb holds only in-frame clones, not every one. There are 250,000 to 300,000 clones in the sample; approximately 91% occur only once, and about 2.3% lies in the top ten. Sample: PBMCs or T cells enriched from blood (not recorded which). Receptors were obtained from a woman aged 40 to 49 with acute COVID-19.

The chain's CDR3 is CASRDSANQPQHF. The CDR3 coding sequence is TGTGCCAGCCGGGACAGCGCAAATCAGCCCCAGCATTTT. This chain joins TRBV7-8 and TRBJ1-5; 7 positions match TRBD1. This CDR3 comprises 13 residues. Germline trimming cut 8 bases from V and 4 bases from J; bases unmatched to any gene: 5. Germline V CDR1 and CDR2: SGHVS, FQNEAQ.

The chain uses TRBV30 and TRBJ2-7; a possible D gene is TRBD1 (6 bases). CDR1 is GTSNPN, CDR2 SVGIG, per germline (reference sequence). This CDR3 is built from 13 residues. The V and J ends lost 7 bases and 0 bases respectively, with 13 bases between them. The CDR3 DNA follows: TGTGCCTCCTCGGGCAGGGGCTCCTACGAGCAGTACTTC. As protein: CASSGRGSYEQYF.

This clone was counted only a few times. The CDR3 region is CASGQIRDRVRETQYF. CDR3 coding DNA: TGTGCCAGCGGCCAGATCCGGGACAGGGTTCGGGAGACCCAGTACTTC. The chain is built from TRBV6-2 or TRBV6-3 and TRBJ2-5; 9 positions match TRBD1. The V gene end was trimmed by 8 bases and the J gene end by 5 bases; junction bases not matched to a gene: 15. The CDR3 contains 16 residues. Germline assignment: CDR1 MNHEY and CDR2 SVGEGT.

The chain uses TRBV7-9 and TRBJ2-2; TRBD1 matches 7 bases. The V gene end was trimmed by 2 bases and the J gene end by 1 base; junction bases not matched to a gene: 10. From germline, CDR1 is SEHNR and CDR2 FQNEAQ (reference sequence). The CDR3 sequence is 18 residues long. The CDR3 protein is CASSLNRGVWKNTGELFF. The CDR3 region has the DNA TGTGCCAGCAGCTTAAACAGGGGAGTATGGAAGAACACCGGGGAGCTGTTTTTT.

This clone was recorded only once. The gene calls are TRBV18 and TRBJ2-1; 7 bases line up with TRBD2. The germline CDR1 and CDR2 sequences are KGHSH and LQKENI. The CDR3 consists of 13 residues. V was pared by 7 bases and J by 6 bases, with 6 bases of the junction left unmatched. CDR3 residues: CASLGREINEQFF. The CDR3 DNA follows: TGTGCCAGCTTAGGGCGGGAGATCAATGAGCAGTTCTTC.

The gene calls are TRBV2 and TRBJ2-2; 8 bases line up with TRBD2. V was clipped by 8 bases and J by 5 bases; unmatched bases: 7. This CDR3 has 14 amino acids. Per the germline V gene, CDR1 is SNHLY and CDR2 is FYNNEI. CDR3 region: CASGSLAGTGELFF. The CDR3 nucleotides read TGTGCCAGCGGTTCGCTAGCGGGTACCGGGGAGCTGTTTTTT.

This chain uses TRBV6-5 with TRBJ2-1; 7 bases fit TRBD1. Per the germline V gene, CDR1 is MNHEY and CDR2 is SVGAGI. The CDR3 covers 14 residues. Germline trimming cut 1 base from V and 7 bases from J; bases unmatched to any gene: 4. The CDR3 DNA is TGTGCCAGCAGTTACTTCCCAGGGGGAAATGAGCAGTTCTTC. It encodes CASSYFPGGNEQFF.